A single T cell receptor beta chain is shown here with its context. What it binds is unknown. The record originates from a study of cytomegalovirus exposure and HLA in healthy donors. Study-level points and caveats: Earlier findings revealed that most TCR beta V segments proved productive either about 90% or about 30% of the time.

V lost 5 bases and J lost 5, with 13 bases in between. The V gene's germline CDR1 is MDHEN and CDR2 SYDVKM. The CDR3 is 13 amino acids. 60 Vbeta and 13 Jbeta primers were used in PCR. Sequenced by immunoSEQ multiplex PCR; TCRdb stores in-frame clones only, minus some. The data show about 130,000 clones, with around 76% seen just once and 6% to 8% held by the top ten. Sequencing was done on a sample of PBMCs. This sequence was found in a male donor in good health and CMV-seronegative. The chain employs TRBV28 and TRBJ2-7; D is possibly TRBD2 (5 bases). CDR3 sequence reads: CASSPPGGNEQYF. DNA for the CDR3: TGTGCCAGCAGTCCGCCCGGAGGTAACGAGCAGTACTTC.